This is a list of T cell receptor beta chains from one sample in a study of T cell responses to AZD1222 COVID-19 vaccine. Only in-frame clones appear in the TCRdb table, and some are missing; sequencing was by immunoSEQ multiplex PCR. The sample has more than 80,000 clones; 85% to 90% are singletons. The input for sequencing was peripheral blood, taken on day 0 of AZD1222 vaccination. All receptors come from an adult in good health. The CDR3 runs from the conserved cysteine through the conserved F or W. A D gene is named only where the DNA matches it firmly.

CDR3aa | v_gene | d_gene | j_gene
CASSSDGYGYTF | TRBV5-4 | . | TRBJ1-2
CASSRTGGLTDTQYF | TRBV4-1 | TRBD1 | TRBJ2-3
CATSDRGTSPGELFF | TRBV24-1 | TRBD2 | TRBJ2-2
CASSSFVRAADYGYTF | TRBV7-3 | . | TRBJ1-2
CSASRGAGSPLHF | TRBV20-1 | . | TRBJ1-6
CASSSGQGYGYTF | TRBV19 | TRBD1 | TRBJ1-2
CAWSRGPARATEAFF | TRBV30 | TRBD1 | TRBJ1-1
CASSSGTSAINSYEQYF | TRBV9 | TRBD2 | TRBJ2-7
CASSNTGVTEAFF | TRBV3-1/TRBV3-2 | TRBD1 | TRBJ1-1
CASNSRGRSNEQYF | TRBV28 | . | TRBJ2-7
CASSLDRGVGSGTEAFF | TRBV5-5 | TRBD1 | TRBJ1-1
CASSRSGADTQYF | TRBV23-1 | . | TRBJ2-3
CASSTYRGTEAFF | TRBV28 | TRBD1 | TRBJ1-1
CASSYRLEAFF | TRBV6-5 | . | TRBJ1-1
CASSLRGAGAMNTEAFF | TRBV7-8 | . | TRBJ1-1
CASSLALTGFETEAFF | TRBV5-1 | . | TRBJ1-1
CASSLATGQETQYF | TRBV5-5 | TRBD1 | TRBJ2-5
CASSQGASSTYEQYF | TRBV9 | TRBD1 | TRBJ2-7
CASSVVGVGTDTQYF | TRBV9 | . | TRBJ2-3
CASSWRQGSNEQFF | TRBV5-6 | . | TRBJ2-1
CASTSGTSGRAVYNEQFF | TRBV7-9 | TRBD2 | TRBJ2-1
CASSQRSRGEAFF | TRBV7-2 | . | TRBJ1-1
CASSLHPGLNHYNEQFF | TRBV7-2 | TRBD2 | TRBJ2-1
CSVEDRDRVSYEQYF | TRBV29-1 | TRBD1 | TRBJ2-7
CASSFFLDTQYF | TRBV5-4 | . | TRBJ2-3
CAISESFSGNQQFF | TRBV10-3 | TRBD2 | TRBJ2-1
CASSSNLLQGDEQFF | TRBV27 | TRBD1 | TRBJ2-1
CASSQGQGTEQYF | TRBV3-1/TRBV3-2 | TRBD1 | TRBJ2-7
CASSSKIFVGNTGELFF | TRBV7-2 | . | TRBJ2-2
CASGETQYF | TRBV7-2 | . | TRBJ2-5
CASSQTSGSRNTQYF | TRBV5-1 | TRBD2 | TRBJ2-3
CASSERPSLAFF | TRBV2 | . | TRBJ1-1
CASSRTGILSYEQYF | TRBV19 | . | TRBJ2-7
CASSPSSPSNQPQHF | TRBV28 | . | TRBJ1-5
CASSDGGGSYREQFF | TRBV6-4 | . | TRBJ2-1
CASRSRGDSPLHF | TRBV10-1 | . | TRBJ1-6
CASSVGQGSTDTQYF | TRBV9 | TRBD1 | TRBJ2-3
CASSSTSGAGTGELFF | TRBV28 | TRBD2 | TRBJ2-2
CASSLTRGADTIYF | TRBV18 | TRBD1 | TRBJ1-3
CATNSGRGGEQFF | TRBV12-3/TRBV12-4 | TRBD2 | TRBJ2-1
CASSLSPAGGRNEQFF | TRBV7-3 | TRBD2 | TRBJ2-1
CATSPGQEKTQYF | TRBV15 | TRBD1 | TRBJ2-5
CASSSDGGLPEQYF | TRBV5-1 | . | TRBJ2-7
CASSHRGTGNTIYF | TRBV13 | TRBD1 | TRBJ1-3
CASSKVGRSSYNEQFF | TRBV21-1 | . | TRBJ2-1
CASSSGQGVDTIYF | TRBV28 | TRBD1 | TRBJ1-3
CASSQSYGYTF | TRBV6-2/TRBV6-3 | . | TRBJ1-2
CASSQDRRWEAFF | TRBV14 | . | TRBJ1-1
CASSLVGGGDNQPQHF | TRBV7-2 | . | TRBJ1-5
CASSFRQLYEQYF | TRBV3-1/TRBV3-2 | . | TRBJ2-7
CASSLDRRRTEAFF | TRBV19 | . | TRBJ1-1
CASSLGTAKGQPQHF | TRBV5-1 | . | TRBJ1-5
CASSSGRYNEQFF | TRBV5-8 | . | TRBJ2-1
CASSEAKTGEYF | TRBV27 | TRBD1 | TRBJ2-7
CASSSGHSNQPQHF | TRBV27 | . | TRBJ1-5
CASSPSEDEQYF | TRBV18 | . | TRBJ2-7
CASSPRAGGDNEQFF | TRBV6-2/TRBV6-3 | TRBD2 | TRBJ2-1
CASSLGPTGASYEQYF | TRBV11-1 | TRBD1 | TRBJ2-7